Given below is one T cell receptor beta chain in context. The target antigen is unknown. This sample was taken from a study of cytomegalovirus exposure and HLA in healthy donors. The wider study: Earlier work reported 100 million to 130 million unique TCR beta sequences from some 180 million T cells. Study-wide points: A likely sequencing artifact accounted for one observed cluster of highly shared sequence variants. Roughly uniform depth of sequencing across donors was assumed in presence/absence analyses.

PCR employed 60 Vbeta and 13 Jbeta primers. The assay was immunoSEQ multiplex PCR, and TCRdb's table has in-frame clones only and misses some. The data show some 240,000 clones, around 80% seen once. This receptor was obtained from a male donor in good health and CMV-seronegative. The sample consisted of PBMCs.

Here the CDR3 DNA reads TGTGCCAGCAGTTTAGCAGGGGATTCCTACGAGCAGTACTTC. Amino acids: CASSLAGDSYEQYF. The V and J genes are TRBV6-1 and TRBJ2-7; D is possibly TRBD1 (6 bases). This CDR3 is 14 amino acids long. The V end lost 5 bases, the J end lost 1 base, and 12 bases lay between the germline ends. The V gene's germline CDR1 is MNHNS and CDR2 SASEGT.